This TCR beta chain was sequenced in a study of shared clonotypes between healthy human individuals. Germline lookup yields CDR1 MRHNA and CDR2 SNTAGT. V shed 3 bases, J shed 8 bases, and the junction held 7 bases outside the gene matches. CDR3 length: 15 amino acids. CD45RO-negative cells were positively selected for CCR7, leaving out terminally differentiated effector memory CD45RA+ cells. Some clones are missing from TCRdb's copy, which holds only in-frame ones; the method was immunoSEQ multiplex PCR. The table has about 800,000 clones, approximately 97% seen once. Overall study results and limits: Of the naive CD4 clonotypes, approximately 5% were shared across several donors.

Regarding this clone: The target antigen is unknown.

The source is a man younger than 45 in good health. The rearrangement links TRBV6-4 to TRBJ2-1; TRBD1 matches 10 bases. The sample was naive CD8+ T cells sorted from blood. CDR3 sequence (DNA): TGTGCCAGCAGTGAAGTAGGGACAGGGGACCATGAGCAGTTCTTC. Its translation: CASSEVGTGDHEQFF.